This T cell receptor (beta chain) was sequenced during a study of response to subunit inactivated influenza vaccine. Study results and caveats: The authors put forward the suggestion that each seasonal influenza vaccination may bring in only a limited number of new T cells.

In its sample, this clonotype was seen a few times. Its antigen is unidentified. One entry per CDR3 protein results from TCRdb running MiXCR on the RT-PCR reads. The repertoire holds hundreds of thousands of distinct CDR3 sequences, with 14% as singletons. This CDR3 is 15 amino acids long. Trimming cost V 8 bases and J 5 bases; bases outside gene matches: 10. V gene TRBV12-3 or TRBV12-4 combines with J gene TRBJ2-2; 8 bases fit TRBD1. Sequencing used PBMCs from blood, obtained 14 to 15 days before vaccination. The source of this sequence is a man in his fifties who received an inactivated influenza vaccine. CDR3 in DNA: TGTGCCAGCCCTACAGGGGGAAAAGAGACCGGGGAGCTGTTTTTT. Translated, it gives CASPTGGKETGELFF.